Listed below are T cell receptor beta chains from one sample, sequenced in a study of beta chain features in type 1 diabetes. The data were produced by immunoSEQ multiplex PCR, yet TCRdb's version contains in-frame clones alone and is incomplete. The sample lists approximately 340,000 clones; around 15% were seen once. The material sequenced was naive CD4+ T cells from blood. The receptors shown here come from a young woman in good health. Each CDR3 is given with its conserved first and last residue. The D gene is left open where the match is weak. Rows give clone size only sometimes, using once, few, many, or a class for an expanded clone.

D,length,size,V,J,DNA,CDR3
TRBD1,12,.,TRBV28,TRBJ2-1,TGTGCCAGCAGGGGGACAGTAAATGAGCAGTTCTTC,CASRGTVNEQFF
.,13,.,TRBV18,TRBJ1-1,TGTGCCAGCTCACCACTGAGGGACACTGAAGCTTTCTTT,CASSPLRDTEAFF
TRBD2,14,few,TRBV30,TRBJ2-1,TGTGCCTGGAGTGTTCGACTAGCGGGGGGTGAGCAGTTCTTC,CAWSVRLAGGEQFF
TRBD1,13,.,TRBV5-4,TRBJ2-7,TGTGCCAGCAGCTTACAGGGGCCCTACGAGCAGTACTTC,CASSLQGPYEQYF
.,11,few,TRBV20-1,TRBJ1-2,TGCAGTGTGTACAGGGAGTATGGCTACACCTTC,CSVYREYGYTF
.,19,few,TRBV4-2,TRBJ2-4,TGTGCCAGCAGCCAAGATCTAGGTTACAAAGGGAGAACCAAAAACATTCAGTACTTC,CASSQDLGYKGRTKNIQYF
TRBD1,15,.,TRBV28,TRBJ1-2,TGTGCCAGCAGGAACCAGGGGGCGTCTAACTATGGCTACACCTTC,CASRNQGASNYGYTF
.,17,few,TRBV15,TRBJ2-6,TGTGCCACCAGCAGAAACGTAGGGGGCTCTGGGGCCAACGTCCTGACTTTC,CATSRNVGGSGANVLTF
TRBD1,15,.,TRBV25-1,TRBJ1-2,TGTGCCAGCAGTGAATACAAGGGGGACAGCTATGGCTACACCTTC,CASSEYKGDSYGYTF
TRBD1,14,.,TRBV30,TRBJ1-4,TGTGCCTGGAGCCGGGACAGCGGTAATGAAAAACTGTTTTTT,CAWSRDSGNEKLFF
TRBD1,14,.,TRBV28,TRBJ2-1,TGTGCCAGCAAGCTAGACAGGGATCACAATGAGCAGTTCTTC,CASKLDRDHNEQFF
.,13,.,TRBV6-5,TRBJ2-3,TGTGCCAGCACCTTGTATGGCACAGATACGCAGTATTTT,CASTLYGTDTQYF
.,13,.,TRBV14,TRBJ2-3,TGTGCCAGCAGCCAAGGGCCCAAACAGACGCAGTATTTT,CASSQGPKQTQYF
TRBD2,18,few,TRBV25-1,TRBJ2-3,TGTGCCAGCAGTGGGGGGAAGACTAGCGGGAGGATCACAGATACGCAGTATTTT,CASSGGKTSGRITDTQYF
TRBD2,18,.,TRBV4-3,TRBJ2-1,TGCGCCAGCAGCCAAGATGGGCCCGGGACTAGCGGTAACAATGAGCAGTTCTTC,CASSQDGPGTSGNNEQFF
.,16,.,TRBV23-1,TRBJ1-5,TGCGCCAGCAGTCAAGCGTCCCAGGGTTGCAATCAGCCCCAGCATTTT,CASSQASQGCNQPQHF
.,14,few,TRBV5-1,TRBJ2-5,TGCGCCAGCAGCCTAAAAACTAGAGAAGAGACCCAGTACTTC,CASSLKTREETQYF
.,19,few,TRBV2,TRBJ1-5,TGTGCCAGCAGTATCCAGATAGAGAAAGGCACAGGGTCAAATCAGCCCCAGCATTTT,CASSIQIEKGTGSNQPQHF
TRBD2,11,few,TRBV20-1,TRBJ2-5,TGCAGTGCTAGAGGGGGCGGGGGTCAGTACTTC,CSARGGGGQYF
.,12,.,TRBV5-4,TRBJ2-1,TGTGCCAGCAGCCTTCTAGCAGATGAGCAGTTCTTC,CASSLLADEQFF
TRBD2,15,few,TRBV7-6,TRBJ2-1,TGTGCCAGCAGCCTGACTAGCGGGAGAGTCAATGAGCAGTTCTTC,CASSLTSGRVNEQFF
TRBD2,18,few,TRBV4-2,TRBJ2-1,TGTGCCAGCAGCCAAGAAGGGACTAGCGGGAGGGCCAGGAATGAGCAGTTCTTC,CASSQEGTSGRARNEQFF
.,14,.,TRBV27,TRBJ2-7,TGTGCCAGCAGTTTCTCCGGGAGCCCCGGCGAGCAGTACTTC,CASSFSGSPGEQYF
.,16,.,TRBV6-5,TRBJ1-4,TGTGCCAGCAGTTACTTGACTCATGCAACTAATGAAAAACTGTTTTTT,CASSYLTHATNEKLFF
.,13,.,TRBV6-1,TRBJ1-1,TGTGCCAGCAGTGAATACATTACAGGGGAAGCTTTCTTT,CASSEYITGEAFF
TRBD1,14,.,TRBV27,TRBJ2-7,TGTGCCAGCAGTCAAAGACAGGGGTCCTACGAGCAGTACTTC,CASSQRQGSYEQYF
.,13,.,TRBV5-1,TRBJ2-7,TGCGCCAGCAGCCTGACCACAGGCTACGAGCAGTACTTC,CASSLTTGYEQYF
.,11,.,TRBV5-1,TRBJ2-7,TGCGCCAGCAGCTCCTTATACGAGCAGTACTTC,CASSSLYEQYF
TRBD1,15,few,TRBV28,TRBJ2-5,TGTGCCAGCAGGGATTATGACAGGGATCGTGAGACCCAGTACTTC,CASRDYDRDRETQYF
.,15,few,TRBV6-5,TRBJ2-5,TGTGCCAGCAGTTCCGGCCAGGGGCGCTGGGAGACCCAGTACTTC,CASSSGQGRWETQYF
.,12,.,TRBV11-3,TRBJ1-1,TGTGCCAGCAAGGGACAGAACACTGAAGCTTTCTTT,CASKGQNTEAFF
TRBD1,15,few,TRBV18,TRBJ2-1,TGTGCCAGCTCGCCAGGACAGGGGGCCTACAATGAGCAGTTCTTC,CASSPGQGAYNEQFF
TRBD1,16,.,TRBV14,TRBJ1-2,TGTGCCAGCAGTCGAAGTCAGGGGGCGGGGAACTATGGCTACACCTTC,CASSRSQGAGNYGYTF
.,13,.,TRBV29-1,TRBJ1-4,TGCAGCGTTGAACGTGCCAGGGGCGAAAAACTGTTTTTT,CSVERARGEKLFF
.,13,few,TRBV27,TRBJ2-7,TGTGCCAGCAGTTTAAGTATGTGGGCCACTCGGTACTTC,CASSLSMWATRYF
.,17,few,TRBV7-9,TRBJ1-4,TGTGCCAGCAGCCTTGGGGCCGGCCGGCCAAGGAGTGAAAAACTGTTTTTT,CASSLGAGRPRSEKLFF
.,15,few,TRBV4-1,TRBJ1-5,TGCGCCAGCAGCCCGGGGGGGAATAGCAATCAGCCCCAGCATTTT,CASSPGGNSNQPQHF
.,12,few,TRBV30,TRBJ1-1,TGTGCCTGGAGGGGGGCAAGCACTGAAGCTTTCTTT,CAWRGASTEAFF
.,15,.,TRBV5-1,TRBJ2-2,TGCGCCAGCAGCTTGGGACACGGGAACAGCGGGGAGCTGTTTTTT,CASSLGHGNSGELFF
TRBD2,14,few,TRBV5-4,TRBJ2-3,TGTGCCAGCAGCTTTCTTGCGGGAGGGGAAACGCAGTATTTT,CASSFLAGGETQYF
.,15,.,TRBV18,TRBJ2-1,TGTGCCAGCTCACCGTTGACTTCTTCGTACAATGAGCAGTTCTTC,CASSPLTSSYNEQFF
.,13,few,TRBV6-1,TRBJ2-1,TGTGCCACCCCGGGGGTAATGTACAATGAGCAGTTCTTC,CATPGVMYNEQFF
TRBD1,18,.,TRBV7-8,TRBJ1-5,TGTGCCAGCAGCCCGCAATTAACAGGGGAATGGGGCAATCAGCCCCAGCATTTT,CASSPQLTGEWGNQPQHF
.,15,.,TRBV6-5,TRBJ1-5,TGTGCCAGCAGACGAAATGACGGGGGGAATCAGCCCCAGCATTTT,CASRRNDGGNQPQHF
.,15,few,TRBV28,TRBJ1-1,TGTGCCAGCAGTCCACCGCGCGGAATGAACACTGAAGCTTTCTTT,CASSPPRGMNTEAFF
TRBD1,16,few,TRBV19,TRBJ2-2,TGTGCCAGTAGTATACAGGGGCAGGGGGTACCCGGGGAGCTGTTTTTT,CASSIQGQGVPGELFF
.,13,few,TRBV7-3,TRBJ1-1,TGTGCCAGCAGCTTAGGCAGGGAAACTGAAGCTTTCTTT,CASSLGRETEAFF
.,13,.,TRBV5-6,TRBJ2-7,TGTGCCAGCAGCCGGGACTTCGCCAACGAGCAGTACTTC,CASSRDFANEQYF
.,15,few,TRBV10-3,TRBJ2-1,TGTGCCATCAGTAATACAGGGTCCCAAGACAATGAGCAGTTCTTC,CAISNTGSQDNEQFF
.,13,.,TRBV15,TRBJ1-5,TGTGCCACCAGCAGAGATTTCCAGTGGCCCCAGCATTTT,CATSRDFQWPQHF
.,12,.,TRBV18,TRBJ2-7,TGTGCCAGCTCGGCCACGTCCTACGAGCAGTACTTC,CASSATSYEQYF